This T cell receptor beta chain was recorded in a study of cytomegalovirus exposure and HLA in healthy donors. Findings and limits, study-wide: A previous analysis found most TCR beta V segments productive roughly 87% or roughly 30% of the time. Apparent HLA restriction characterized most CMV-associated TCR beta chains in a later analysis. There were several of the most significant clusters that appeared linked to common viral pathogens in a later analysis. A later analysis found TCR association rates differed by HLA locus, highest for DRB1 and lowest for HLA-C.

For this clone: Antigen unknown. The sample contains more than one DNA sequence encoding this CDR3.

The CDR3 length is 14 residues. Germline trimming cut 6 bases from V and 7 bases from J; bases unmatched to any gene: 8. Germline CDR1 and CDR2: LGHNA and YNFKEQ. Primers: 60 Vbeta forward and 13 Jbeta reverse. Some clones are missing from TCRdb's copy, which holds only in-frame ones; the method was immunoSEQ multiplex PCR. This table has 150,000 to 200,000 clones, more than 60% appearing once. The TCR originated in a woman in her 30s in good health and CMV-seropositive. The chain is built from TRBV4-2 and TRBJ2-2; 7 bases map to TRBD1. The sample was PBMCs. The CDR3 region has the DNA TGTGCCAGCAGTACAACAGGGGATGGCGGGGAGCTGTTTTTT. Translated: CASSTTGDGGELFF.